The sequence of this T cell receptor beta chain was determined in a study of T cell responses to AZD1222 COVID-19 vaccine. Study outcomes and limitations: The donor cohort was predominantly white British with a female majority, and clonal diversity may have been underestimated. Spike-wide vaccine-associated CD4 TCRs dominated at 160-218 and 743-854. Only after the peak T cell response were repertoires sampled.

Notes on this clone: Antigen unknown.

CDR1 and CDR2 from the germline V gene are MGHRA and YSYEKL. V was pared by 0 bases and J by 8 bases, with 11 bases between. The CDR3 extends over 14 amino acids. The repertoire was sequenced with immunoSEQ multiplex PCR; TCRdb's copy has only in-frame clones and lacks some. The data contain 250,000 or so clones, 93% of them singletons. The J gene is TRBJ2-4, the V gene TRBV4-1; D not resolved. This sequence was found in an adult in good health. The sequences come from peripheral blood, collected on day 0 of AZD1222 vaccination. DNA for the CDR3: TGCGCCAGCAGCCAAGAGGTGATCGGGCACATTCAGTACTTC. Translating gives CASSQEVIGHIQYF.